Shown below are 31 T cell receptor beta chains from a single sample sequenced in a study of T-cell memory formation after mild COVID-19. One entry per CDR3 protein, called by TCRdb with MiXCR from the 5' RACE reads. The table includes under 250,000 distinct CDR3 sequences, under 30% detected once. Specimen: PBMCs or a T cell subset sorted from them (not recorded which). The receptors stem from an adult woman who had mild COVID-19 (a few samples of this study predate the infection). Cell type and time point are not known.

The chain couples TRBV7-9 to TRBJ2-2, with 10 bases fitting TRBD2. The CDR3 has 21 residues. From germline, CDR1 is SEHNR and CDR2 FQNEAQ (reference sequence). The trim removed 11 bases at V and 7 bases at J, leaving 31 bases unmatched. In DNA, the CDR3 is TGTGCCGGACACCACGGCGGACGCACCCAGCGGGGGGGCCTCGGAGTCGGGGAGCTGTTTTTT. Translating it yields CAGHHGGRTQRGGLGVGELFF.

The CDR3 loop reads CASMDPGTPNYGYTF. In nucleotides, the CDR3 is TGTGCCAGCATGGATCCAGGAACCCCTAACTATGGCTACACCTTC. The J gene is TRBJ1-2, the V gene TRBV27; D is undetermined. Trimming shortened V by 7 bases and J by 0 bases, and 15 bases separated the two germline ends. This CDR3 comprises 15 residues. Germline V lookup: CDR1 MNHEY, CDR2 SMNVEV (reference sequence).

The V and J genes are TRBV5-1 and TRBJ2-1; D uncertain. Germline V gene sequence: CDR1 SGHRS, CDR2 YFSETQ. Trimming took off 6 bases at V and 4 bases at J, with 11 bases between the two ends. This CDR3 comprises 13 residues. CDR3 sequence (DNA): TGCGCCAGCAACCTCGACGGTTACAATGAGCAGTTCTTC. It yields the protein CASNLDGYNEQFF.

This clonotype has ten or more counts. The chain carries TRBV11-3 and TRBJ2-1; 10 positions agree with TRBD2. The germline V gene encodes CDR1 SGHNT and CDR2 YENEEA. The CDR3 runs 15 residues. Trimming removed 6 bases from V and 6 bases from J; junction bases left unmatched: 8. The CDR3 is CASSQRTSGSNEQFF. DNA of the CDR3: TGTGCCAGCAGTCAGAGGACTAGCGGATCCAATGAGCAGTTCTTC.

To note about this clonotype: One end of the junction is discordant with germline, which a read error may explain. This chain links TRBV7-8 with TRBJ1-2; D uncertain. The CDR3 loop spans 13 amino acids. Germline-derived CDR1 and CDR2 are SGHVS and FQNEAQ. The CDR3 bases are TGTCCCAGCAGCTTGGCCCATAACTATGGCTACACCTTC. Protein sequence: CPSSLAHNYGYTF. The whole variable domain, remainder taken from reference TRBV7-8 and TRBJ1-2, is GAGVSQSPRYKVAKRGQDVALRCDPISGHVSLFWYQQALGQGPEFLTYFQNEAQLDKSGLPSDRFFAERPEGSVSTLKIQRTQQEDSAVYLCPSSLAHNYGYTFGSGTRLTVV.

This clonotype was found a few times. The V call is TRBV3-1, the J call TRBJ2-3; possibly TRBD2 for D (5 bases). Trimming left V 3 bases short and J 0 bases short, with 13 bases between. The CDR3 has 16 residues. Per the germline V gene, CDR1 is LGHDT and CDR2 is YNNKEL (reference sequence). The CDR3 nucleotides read TGTGCCAGCAGCCAGGGCAGGCGGGCTAGCACAGATACGCAGTATTTT. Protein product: CASSQGRRASTDTQYF.

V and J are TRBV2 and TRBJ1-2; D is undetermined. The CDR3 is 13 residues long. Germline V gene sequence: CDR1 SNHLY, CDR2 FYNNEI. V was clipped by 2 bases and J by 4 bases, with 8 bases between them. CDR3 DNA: TGTGCCAGCAGTGAACAGGAAGGCTATGGCTACACCTTC. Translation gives CASSEQEGYGYTF.

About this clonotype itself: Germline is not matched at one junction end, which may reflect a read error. The CDR3 sequence is CAGRNRAWGTDTQYF. CDR3 nucleotide sequence: TGTGCCGGCAGGAACAGGGCGTGGGGCACAGATACGCAGTATTTT. The chain joins TRBV2 to TRBJ2-3; TRBD1 is a possible D gene (6 bases). The CDR3 is 15 residues long. Looked up from germline, CDR1 is SNHLY and CDR2 is FYNNEI.

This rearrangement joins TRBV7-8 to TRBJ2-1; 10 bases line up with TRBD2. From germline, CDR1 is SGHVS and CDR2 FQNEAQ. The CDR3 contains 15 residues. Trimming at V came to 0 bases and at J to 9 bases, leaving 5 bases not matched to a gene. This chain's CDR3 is CASSLAYSGRREQFF. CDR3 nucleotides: TGTGCCAGCAGCTTAGCGTATAGCGGGAGGCGTGAGCAGTTCTTC.

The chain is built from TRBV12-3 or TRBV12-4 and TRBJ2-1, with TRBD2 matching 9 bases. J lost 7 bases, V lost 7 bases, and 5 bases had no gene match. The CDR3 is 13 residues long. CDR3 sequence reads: CASKLAGTNEQFF. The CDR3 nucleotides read TGTGCCAGCAAGCTAGCGGGAACAAATGAGCAGTTCTTC.

The chain's CDR3 is CASSFGEIAGDTGELFF. In nucleotides, the CDR3 is TGTGCCAGCAGCTTCGGGGAAATAGCGGGGGACACCGGGGAGCTGTTTTTT. The chain uses TRBV7-9 and TRBJ2-2, with 9 bases identical to TRBD2. V shed 3 bases and J 3 bases; nucleotides not matched to a gene: 8. In germline, CDR1 is SEHNR, CDR2 FQNEAQ (reference sequence). CDR3 length: 17 amino acids.

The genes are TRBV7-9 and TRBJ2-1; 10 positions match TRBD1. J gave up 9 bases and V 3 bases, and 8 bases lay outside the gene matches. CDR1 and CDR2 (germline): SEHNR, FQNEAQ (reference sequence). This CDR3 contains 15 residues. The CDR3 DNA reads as TGTGCCAGCAGCTTGGGACAGGGGTCGTCCGGTGAGCAGTTCTTC. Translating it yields CASSLGQGSSGEQFF.

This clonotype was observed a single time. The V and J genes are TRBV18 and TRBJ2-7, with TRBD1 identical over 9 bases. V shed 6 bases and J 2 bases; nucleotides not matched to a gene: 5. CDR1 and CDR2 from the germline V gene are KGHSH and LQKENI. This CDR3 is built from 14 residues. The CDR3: CASSGGQGPYEQYF. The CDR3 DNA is TGTGCCAGCTCTGGGGGACAGGGACCCTACGAGCAGTACTTC.

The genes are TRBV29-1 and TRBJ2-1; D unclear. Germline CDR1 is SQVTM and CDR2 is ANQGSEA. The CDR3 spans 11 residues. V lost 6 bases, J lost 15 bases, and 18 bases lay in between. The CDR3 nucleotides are TGCAGCGTAGTTCAGGCGACGGTTGGGTTCTTC. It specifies CSVVQATVGFF.

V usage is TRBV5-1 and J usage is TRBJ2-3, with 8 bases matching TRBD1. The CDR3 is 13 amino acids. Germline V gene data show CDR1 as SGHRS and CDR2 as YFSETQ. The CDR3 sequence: CATGQGSTDTQYF. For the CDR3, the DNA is TGCGCGACCGGACAGGGCAGCACAGATACGCAGTATTTT.

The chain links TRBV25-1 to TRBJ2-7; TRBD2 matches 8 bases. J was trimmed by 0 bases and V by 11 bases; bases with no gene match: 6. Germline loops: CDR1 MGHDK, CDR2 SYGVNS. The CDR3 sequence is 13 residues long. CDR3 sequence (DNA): TGTGCCTCGCGGGGGGCTGCCTCCTACGAGCAGTACTTC. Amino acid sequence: CASRGAASYEQYF.

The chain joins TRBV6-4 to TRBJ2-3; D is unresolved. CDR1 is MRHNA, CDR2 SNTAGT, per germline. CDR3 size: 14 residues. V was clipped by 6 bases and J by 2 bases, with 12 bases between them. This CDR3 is CASSEDGFTDTQYF. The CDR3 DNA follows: TGTGCCAGCAGCGAGGACGGTTTCACAGATACGCAGTATTTT.

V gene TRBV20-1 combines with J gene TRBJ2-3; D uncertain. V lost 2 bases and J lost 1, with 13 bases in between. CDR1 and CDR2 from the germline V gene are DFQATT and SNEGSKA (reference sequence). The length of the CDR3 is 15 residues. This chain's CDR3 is CSARTSQARTDTQYF. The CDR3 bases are TGCAGTGCTAGAACCTCCCAAGCACGCACAGATACGCAGTATTTT.

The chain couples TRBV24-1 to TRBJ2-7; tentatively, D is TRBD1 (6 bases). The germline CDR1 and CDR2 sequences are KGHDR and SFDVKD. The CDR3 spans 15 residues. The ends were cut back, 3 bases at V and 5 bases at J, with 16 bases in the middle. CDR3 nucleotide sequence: TGTGCCACCAGTGATCCGACAGGTAGACTTCACGAGCAGTACTTC. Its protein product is CATSDPTGRLHEQYF.

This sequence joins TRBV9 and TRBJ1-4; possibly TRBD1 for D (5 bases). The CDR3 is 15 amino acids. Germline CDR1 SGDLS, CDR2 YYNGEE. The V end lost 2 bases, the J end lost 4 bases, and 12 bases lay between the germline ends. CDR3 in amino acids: CASSVGHQHNEKLFF. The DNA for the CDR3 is TGTGCCAGCAGCGTCGGACATCAACATAATGAAAAACTGTTTTTT.

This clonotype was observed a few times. In nucleotides, the CDR3 is TGCGCCAGCAGCCTGGAGGGGAGGAGTTCCTACGAGCAGTACTTC. Translating gives CASSLEGRSSYEQYF. V is TRBV5-1 and J is TRBJ2-7; D perhaps matches TRBD2 (6 bases). V lost 4 bases, J lost 1 base, and 15 bases lay in between. From germline, CDR1 is SGHRS and CDR2 YFSETQ. The CDR3 loop spans 15 amino acids.

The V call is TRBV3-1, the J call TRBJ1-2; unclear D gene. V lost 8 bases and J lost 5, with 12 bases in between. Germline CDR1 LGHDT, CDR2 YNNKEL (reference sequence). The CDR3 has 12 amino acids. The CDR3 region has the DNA TGTGCCAGCTTCGACACCCCATATGGCTACACCTTC. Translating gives CASFDTPYGYTF.

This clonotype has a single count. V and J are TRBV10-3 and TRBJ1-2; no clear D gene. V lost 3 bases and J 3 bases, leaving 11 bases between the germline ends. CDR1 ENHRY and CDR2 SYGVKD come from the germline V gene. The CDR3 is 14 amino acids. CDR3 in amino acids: CAISDPGEYYGYTF. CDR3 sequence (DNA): TGTGCCATCAGTGACCCAGGTGAATACTATGGCTACACCTTC.

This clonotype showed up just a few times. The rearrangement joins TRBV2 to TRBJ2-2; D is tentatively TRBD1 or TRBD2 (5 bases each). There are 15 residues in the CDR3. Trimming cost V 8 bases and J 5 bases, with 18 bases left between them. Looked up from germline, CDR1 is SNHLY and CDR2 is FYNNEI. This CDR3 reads CASRPWQGDTGELFF. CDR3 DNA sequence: TGTGCCAGCCGCCCGTGGCAGGGAGATACCGGGGAGCTGTTTTTT. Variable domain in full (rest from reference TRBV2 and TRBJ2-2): EPEVTQTPSHQVTQMGQEVILRCVPISNHLYFYWYRQILGQKVEFLVSFYNNEISEKSEIFDDQFSVERPDGSNFTLKIRSTKLEDSAMYFCASRPWQGDTGELFFGEGSRLTVL.

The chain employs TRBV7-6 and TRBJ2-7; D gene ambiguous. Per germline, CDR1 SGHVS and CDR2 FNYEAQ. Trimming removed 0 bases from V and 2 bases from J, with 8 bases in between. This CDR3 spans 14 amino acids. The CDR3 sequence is CASSLAGYAYEQYF. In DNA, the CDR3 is TGTGCCAGCAGCTTAGCCGGGTACGCCTACGAGCAGTACTTC.

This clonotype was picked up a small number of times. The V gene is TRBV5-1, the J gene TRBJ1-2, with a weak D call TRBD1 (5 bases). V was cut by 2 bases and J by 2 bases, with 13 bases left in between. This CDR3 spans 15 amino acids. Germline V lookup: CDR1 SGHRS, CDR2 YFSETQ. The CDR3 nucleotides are TGCGCCAGCAGCTTTACGTCAGGGCCCAACTATGGCTACACCTTC. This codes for CASSFTSGPNYGYTF.

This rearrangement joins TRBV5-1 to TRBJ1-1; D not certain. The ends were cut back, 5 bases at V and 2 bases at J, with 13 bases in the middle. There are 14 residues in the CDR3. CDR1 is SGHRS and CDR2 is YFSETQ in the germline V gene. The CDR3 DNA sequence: TGCGCCAGCAGGGCCCTGGATGGTAACACTGAAGCTTTCTTT. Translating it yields CASRALDGNTEAFF.

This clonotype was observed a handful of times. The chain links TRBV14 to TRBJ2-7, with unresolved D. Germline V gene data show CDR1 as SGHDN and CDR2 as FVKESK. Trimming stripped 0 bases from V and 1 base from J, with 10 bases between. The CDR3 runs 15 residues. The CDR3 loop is CASSQDQGRSYEQYF. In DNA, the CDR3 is TGTGCCAGCAGCCAAGATCAAGGTCGGTCCTACGAGCAGTACTTC.

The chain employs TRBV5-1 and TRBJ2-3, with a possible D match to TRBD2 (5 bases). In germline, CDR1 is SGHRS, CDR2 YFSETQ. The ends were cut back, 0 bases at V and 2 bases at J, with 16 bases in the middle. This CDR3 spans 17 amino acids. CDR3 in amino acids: CASSLGNDYLSTDTQYF. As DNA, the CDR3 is TGCGCCAGCAGCTTGGGGAACGACTATCTTTCCACAGATACGCAGTATTTT.

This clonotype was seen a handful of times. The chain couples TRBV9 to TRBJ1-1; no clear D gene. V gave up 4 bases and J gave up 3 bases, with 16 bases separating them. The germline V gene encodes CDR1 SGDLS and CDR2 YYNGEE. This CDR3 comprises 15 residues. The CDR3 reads CASSLPAGKDTEAFF. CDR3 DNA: TGTGCCAGCAGCCTCCCGGCCGGGAAGGACACTGAAGCTTTCTTT.

The DNA of the CDR3 is TGTGCCAGCACCGGGGGCGGGCACGCGGGGGAGCAGTACTTC. This gives the protein CASTGGGHAGEQYF. The chain recombines TRBV6-5 with TRBJ2-7; possibly TRBD1 or TRBD2 for D (6 bases each). V gave up 7 bases and J gave up 7 bases, with 20 bases separating them. The CDR3 has 14 amino acids. Germline CDR1 is MNHEY and CDR2 is SVGAGI.